What follows are 32 T cell receptor beta chains derived from one specimen sequenced in a study of blood T cell repertoires in COVID-19. Sequencing was performed with immunoSEQ multiplex PCR; in TCRdb, only in-frame clones are kept and a portion is missing. Among more than 95,000 clones, about 80% were seen once, and the ten largest hold 12%. Sequencing was performed on peripheral blood. These receptors were collected from a man between 60 and 75 years old with acute or convalescent COVID-19.

This chain links TRBV19 with TRBJ1-4; the D gene is possibly TRBD1 (5 bases). Germline CDR1 reads LNHDA; CDR2 reads SQIVND (reference sequence). The CDR3 runs to 13 residues. Between the trimmed V and J ends, which lost 5 bases and 7 bases, there was a span of 11 bases. CDR3 nucleotide sequence: TGTGCCAGTAGTTACCAGGGTGGTGAAAAACTGTTTTTT. Its translation is CASSYQGGEKLFF.

This clone was found a few times. The chain links TRBV7-9 to TRBJ2-1; 9 positions agree with TRBD1. In germline, CDR1 is SEHNR, CDR2 FQNEAQ (reference sequence). The CDR3 runs 13 residues. With 6 bases clipped from V and 7 bases from J, the junction kept 4 bases outside the gene matches. The DNA for the CDR3 is TGTGCCAGCAGGGGGACAGGGTGGAATGAGCAGTTCTTC. The encoded protein is CASRGTGWNEQFF.

This rearrangement joins TRBV10-3 to TRBJ2-1, with unresolved D. Germline V gene lookup returns CDR1 ENHRY and CDR2 SYGVKD. V was clipped by 6 bases and J by 1 base, with 7 bases between them. This CDR3 contains 13 residues. For the CDR3, the DNA is TGTGCCATCAGCCGGTCTTCCTACAATGAGCAGTTCTTC. It yields the protein CAISRSSYNEQFF.

This chain links TRBV21-1 with TRBJ1-6; the table calls TRBD1, which could not be checked here. TRBV21-1 is tagged as a pseudogene. The length of the CDR3 is 15 residues. The CDR3 sequence: CASTRGQNYNSPLHF. The DNA of the CDR3 is TGTGCCAGCACCCGAGGACAGAACTATAATTCACCCCTCCACTTT.

The genes are TRBV3-1 (or the pseudogene TRBV3-2) and TRBJ2-7; 10 positions match TRBD2. The V gene end was trimmed by 4 bases and the J gene end by 5 bases; junction bases not matched to a gene: 8. The germline V gene has CDR1 LGHDT and CDR2 YNNKEL (reference sequence). There are 15 residues in the CDR3. The CDR3 sequence: CASSLASGRAHEQYF. The DNA for the CDR3 is TGTGCCAGCAGCCTCGCCAGCGGGAGGGCCCACGAGCAGTACTTC.

The chain uses TRBV2 and TRBJ1-5; D perhaps matches TRBD1 (6 bases). The CDR3 is made up of 14 amino acids. Trimming pared 1 base from V and 7 bases from J, leaving 11 bases between. CDR1 SNHLY and CDR2 FYNNEI come from the germline V gene. The CDR3 DNA reads TGTGCCAGCAGTGAAGGACAGGTCATACAGCCCCAGCATTTT. It encodes CASSEGQVIQPQHF.

V is TRBV27 and J is TRBJ1-6, with a tentative D call TRBD1 (6 bases). This CDR3 is built from 20 residues. The germline V gene encodes CDR1 MNHEY and CDR2 SMNVEV (reference sequence). Trimming pared 2 bases from V and 3 bases from J, leaving 23 bases between. The CDR3 nucleotides are TGTGCCAGCAGTTTAAGGTTTAGGGGACACTCGTCTAGCTATAATTCACCCCTCCACTTT. Translation: CASSLRFRGHSSSYNSPLHF.

The rearrangement joins TRBV7-8 to TRBJ2-7, with 8 nucleotides matching TRBD2. Germline V lookup: CDR1 SGHVS, CDR2 FQNEAQ. V was pared by 7 bases and J by 0 bases, with 5 bases of the junction left unmatched. The CDR3 sequence is 14 residues long. DNA for the CDR3: TGTGCCAGCACCGACCGGGAGGGCTCCTACGAGCAGTACTTC. It encodes CASTDREGSYEQYF. The full variable domain, with the rest looked up from reference TRBV7-8 and TRBJ2-7, is GAGVSQSPRYKVAKRGQDVALRCDPISGHVSLFWYQQALGQGPEFLTYFQNEAQLDKSGLPSDRFFAERPEGSVSTLKIQRTQQEDSAVYLCASTDREGSYEQYFGPGTRLTVT.

The count of this clone is one. CDR3 region: CASRGARGRAAYEQYF. Written as DNA, the CDR3 is TGTGCCAGCAGGGGGGCTCGCGGGAGGGCCGCCTACGAGCAGTACTTC. The chain combines TRBV7-2 with TRBJ2-7; 9 bases align to TRBD2. The CDR3 totals 16 residues. The J segment lost 2 bases and the V segment lost 6 bases, leaving 11 bases of the junction unmatched. Looked up from germline, CDR1 is SGHTA and CDR2 is FQGNSA.

The chain recombines TRBV12-3 or TRBV12-4 with TRBJ1-1; unclear D gene. V was cut by 5 bases and J by 4 bases, with 8 bases left in between. This CDR3 has 12 residues. Here the CDR3 reads CASSLRFTEAFF. CDR3 DNA: TGTGCCAGCAGTCTGAGGTTCACTGAAGCTTTCTTT.

V is TRBV7-9 and J is TRBJ1-4; D unclear. Per the germline V gene, CDR1 is SEHNR and CDR2 is FQNEAQ (reference sequence). CDR3 size: 14 residues. Trimming took off 5 bases at V and 8 bases at J, with 15 bases between the two ends. The CDR3 loop is CASSPGMGGEKLFF. The CDR3 DNA reads as TGTGCCAGCAGCCCCGGGATGGGTGGCGAAAAACTGTTTTTT.

J is TRBJ1-2 and V is TRBV7-9; D remains ambiguous. The CDR3 extends over 13 amino acids. The germline V gene encodes CDR1 SEHNR and CDR2 FQNEAQ (reference sequence). Trimming removed 1 base at V and 6 bases at J, with 9 bases between. In DNA form, the CDR3 reads TGTGCCAGCAGCTTAGGAGCCGCCGATGGCTACACCTTC. Protein sequence: CASSLGAADGYTF.

As to this clone: The same CDR3 also results from other DNA sequences found in this sample. This chain uses TRBV9 with TRBJ1-3, with unresolved D. Germline V gene data show CDR1 as SGDLS and CDR2 as YYNGEE. The CDR3 has 14 residues. Trimming left V 4 bases short and J 0 bases short, with 8 bases between. This CDR3 reads CASSPRGSGNTIYF. CDR3 coding DNA: TGTGCCAGCAGCCCCCGGGGCTCTGGAAACACCATATATTTT.

The rearrangement joins TRBV28 to TRBJ1-6; TRBD1 matches at 8 bases. CDR1 is MDHEN and CDR2 is SYDVKM in the germline V gene. This CDR3 has 17 residues. The junction had 14 bases not matched to a gene; V was cut back by 4 bases and J by 9 bases. The CDR3, as DNA: TGTGCCAGCAGTTCCCCCCGCGACAGGGGCTCGAGTTCACCCCTCCACTTT. Translated: CASSSPRDRGSSSPLHF.

The CDR3 DNA reads TGTGCCAGCAGCTCTTTGCCCCCCGGACTAGCTGGCACAGATACGCAGTATTTT. Translation gives CASSSLPPGLAGTDTQYF. This sequence joins TRBV7-9 and TRBJ2-3; 8 bases align to TRBD2. The CDR3 length is 18 residues. V gave up 4 bases and J gave up 1 base; unmatched junction bases: 13. CDR1 and CDR2 from the germline V gene are SEHNR and FQNEAQ (reference sequence).

J is TRBJ2-4 and V is TRBV30; possible D gene TRBD1, 6 bases. The CDR3 is 13 residues long. Trimming took 5 bases from V and 1 from J, leaving 9 bases between them. Looked up from germline, CDR1 is GTSNPN and CDR2 is SVGIG (reference sequence). The CDR3 sequence: CAWGDTAKNIQYF. The CDR3 DNA is TGTGCCTGGGGGGACACGGCCAAAAACATTCAGTACTTC.

This chain uses TRBV27 with TRBJ2-7; TRBD2 matches at 7 bases. Germline lookup yields CDR1 MNHEY and CDR2 SMNVEV (reference sequence). Unmatched junction bases numbered 4, after V lost 4 bases and J lost 4 bases. This CDR3 has 13 amino acids. The CDR3 sequence is CASSSGGGYEQYF. Here the CDR3 DNA reads TGTGCCAGCAGTTCCGGGGGAGGGTACGAGCAGTACTTC.

The chain employs TRBV7-9 and TRBJ2-7; 8 bases line up with TRBD2. Germline-derived CDR1 and CDR2 are SEHNR and FQNEAQ (reference sequence). The CDR3 length is 13 residues. With 6 bases clipped from V and 5 bases from J, the junction kept 6 bases outside the gene matches. The CDR3 DNA follows: TGTGCCAGCAGGGATCGGGGGGGTCACGAGCAGTACTTC. Translation: CASRDRGGHEQYF.

The CDR3 DNA reads TGTGCCAGCGGGGGACTAGCTAACGAGCAGTACTTC. Translated, it gives CASGGLANEQYF. V usage is TRBV7-6 and J usage is TRBJ2-7; 9 bases match TRBD2. This CDR3 region has 12 residues. Germline V gene lookup returns CDR1 SGHVS and CDR2 FNYEAQ. Trimming took 8 bases from V and 5 from J; bases not matched to a gene: 4.

The genes are TRBV7-9 and TRBJ2-1; D is uncertain. The CDR3 loop spans 13 amino acids. Looked up from germline, CDR1 is SEHNR and CDR2 is FQNEAQ (reference sequence). V gave up 5 bases and J gave up 4 bases, with 9 bases separating them. Here the CDR3 DNA reads TGTGCCAGCAGCCCCCGAGTGTACAATGAGCAGTTCTTC. It translates to CASSPRVYNEQFF.

V usage is TRBV5-1 and J usage is TRBJ2-7, with 11 bases aligning to TRBD2. Per the germline V gene, CDR1 is SGHRS and CDR2 is YFSETQ. V lost 2 bases, J lost 5 bases, and 3 bases stayed unmatched. The CDR3 consists of 14 residues. CDR3 nucleotide sequence: TGCGCCAGCAGCTTACTAGCGGGAGAGGACGAGCAGTACTTC. Amino acids: CASSLLAGEDEQYF.

V gene TRBV15 combines with J gene TRBJ2-3, with 9 bases that match TRBD2. The CDR3 is 16 residues long. After removal of 4 bases from V and 0 bases from J, the junction contained 5 bases not matched to a gene. From germline, CDR1 is LNHNV and CDR2 YYDKDF (reference sequence). CDR3 nucleotides: TGTGCCACCAGCATCCGACTAGCGGCTAGCACAGATACGCAGTATTTT. It encodes CATSIRLAASTDTQYF.

This chain connects TRBV19 to TRBJ2-3; TRBD2 is a possible D gene (6 bases). Germline values: CDR1 LNHDA, CDR2 SQIVND (reference sequence). The CDR3 contains 15 residues. V lost 5 bases and J lost 0, with 12 bases in between. CDR3 nucleotide sequence: TGTGCCAGTAGTCCGGGACTTCCAAGCACAGATACGCAGTATTTT. It translates to CASSPGLPSTDTQYF.

This clone came up once. The DNA of the CDR3 is TGTGCCAGCAGCTTACGCGACAGGGGGCTTTCGGGGGAGCTGTTTTTT. This translates into CASSLRDRGLSGELFF. The chain combines TRBV7-3 with TRBJ2-2; 10 nucleotides match TRBD1. Germline V gene sequence: CDR1 SGHTA, CDR2 FQGTGA. V lost 2 bases, J lost 8 bases, and 8 bases stayed unmatched. The CDR3 is 16 residues long.

The chain is built from TRBV6-4 and TRBJ2-1; D perhaps matches TRBD2 (6 bases). Germline CDR1 is MRHNA and CDR2 is SNTAGT. The V end was cut by 4 bases, the J end by 3 bases, with 7 bases between. This CDR3 is built from 13 residues. The CDR3 DNA reads as TGTGCCAGCAGTGCGACTAGCTACAATGAGCAGTTCTTC. This translates into CASSATSYNEQFF.

The chain carries TRBV7-2 and TRBJ2-1, with D possibly matching TRBD2 (5 bases). With 1 base removed from V and 4 bases from J, the gap between germline ends came to 14 bases. CDR1 and CDR2 from the germline V gene are SGHTA and FQGNSA. The CDR3 has 16 amino acids. The CDR3, as DNA: TGTGCCAGCAGCTTAGACGGGCTAGCCACTTACAATGAGCAGTTCTTC. Its protein product is CASSLDGLATYNEQFF. Filled out from reference TRBV7-2 and TRBJ2-1, the complete variable domain reads GAGVSQSPSNKVTEKGKDVELRCDPISGHTALYWYRQSLGQGLEFLIYFQGNSAPDKSGLPSDRFSAERTGGSVSTLTIQRTQQEDSAVYLCASSLDGLATYNEQFFGPGTRLTVL.

This chain joins TRBV24-1 and TRBJ2-1; 8 bases map to TRBD1. V shed 3 bases, J shed 6 bases, and the junction held 9 bases outside the gene matches. CDR1 KGHDR and CDR2 SFDVKD come from the germline V gene. The CDR3 covers 16 residues. CDR3 in amino acids: CATSDPGRRGLNEQFF. The CDR3 DNA reads as TGTGCCACCAGTGATCCAGGGCGCAGGGGGCTCAATGAGCAGTTCTTC.

The CDR3 loop reads CASSPRDRAFYGYTF. The CDR3 bases are TGTGCCAGCTCACCACGGGACAGGGCGTTCTATGGCTACACCTTC. V gene TRBV18 combines with J gene TRBJ1-2, with 9 bases identical to TRBD1. V dropped 1 base and J dropped 4; count of bases not matched to a gene: 4. Looked up from germline, CDR1 is KGHSH and CDR2 is LQKENI. This CDR3 has 15 residues.

The CDR3 sequence: CATRRGRASGKGTGELFF. CDR3 in DNA: TGCGCCACCCGTCGGGGGAGGGCTAGCGGGAAGGGCACCGGGGAGCTGTTTTTT. This rearrangement joins TRBV10-2 to TRBJ2-2, with 9 bases matching TRBD2. J gave up 4 bases and V 10 bases, and 19 bases lay outside the gene matches. Germline V lookup: CDR1 WSHSY, CDR2 SAAADI. The CDR3 runs 18 residues.

The rearrangement links TRBV15 to TRBJ2-5; D gene unclear. The CDR3 is 13 residues long. Trimming took off 5 bases at V and 3 bases at J, with 10 bases between the two ends. Germline V gene lookup returns CDR1 LNHNV and CDR2 YYDKDF (reference sequence). The CDR3 sequence: CATSRGAKETQYF. The CDR3 nucleotides read TGTGCCACCAGCCGAGGAGCGAAAGAGACCCAGTACTTC.

The rearrangement joins TRBV9 to TRBJ1-1; unclear D gene. CDR1 is SGDLS and CDR2 is YYNGEE in the germline V gene. The CDR3 has 12 residues. V lost 4 bases and J lost 0, with 4 bases in between. In nucleotides, the CDR3 is TGTGCCAGCAGCCCTATGAACACTGAAGCTTTCTTT. It yields the protein CASSPMNTEAFF.

The chain is built from TRBV19 and TRBJ2-1; TRBD2 aligns across 8 bases. Germline CDR1 is LNHDA and CDR2 is SQIVND (reference sequence). The CDR3 is made up of 16 amino acids. J lost 0 bases, V lost 3 bases, and 4 bases had no gene match. CDR3 DNA sequence: TGTGCCAGTAGTATCCCAAGCGGGAGCTCCTACAATGAGCAGTTCTTC. This gives the protein CASSIPSGSSYNEQFF.